Detailed here is one T cell receptor (beta chain). Antigen: not known. A much bigger clone sits one base away, suggesting this may be a read error. The sample comes from a study of T cell repertoires in cytomegalovirus infection. TCRdb used MiXCR to reprocess the reads, holding one entry per CDR3 protein. The sample carries about 480,000 distinct CDR3 sequences, around 35% recorded once. Germline CDR1 reads SGHVS; CDR2 reads FNYEAQ. There are 12 residues in the CDR3. Trimming stripped 1 base from V and 6 bases from J, with 7 bases between. The input for sequencing was cultured PBMCs, taken from culture after CMV antigen stimulation. The clonotype originates from a human donor in good health (CMV status not recorded). Some clones in this sample may be carry-over from other donors' samples. The chain links TRBV7-6 to TRBJ2-7, with D possibly being TRBD1 (6 bases). CDR3 nucleotides: TGTGCCAGCAGCTTAGACAGGGCCGAGCAGTACGTC. It yields the protein CASSLDRAEQYV.